These T cell receptor beta chains were read from a single sample in a study of graft-versus-host responses after intestinal transplantation. This table comes from immunoSEQ multiplex PCR, and its TCRdb copy is limited to in-frame clones, with some not included. The sample holds 90,000 to 120,000 clones, roughly 86% seen once. These TCRs' antigens remain unknown. The sequenced sample was unstimulated CD4+ T cells sorted from spleen or lymph node cells, obtained before transplant. The receptors were gathered from a human donor who was the organ donor for an intestinal transplant. CDR3s include the opening cysteine and the closing phenylalanine or tryptophan. A D gene is named only where the DNA matches it firmly. Size values are once, few and many counts, or a class for expanded clones, and some rows have none.

v_call,j_call,d_call,clone_size,cdr3_aa,cdr3_nt
TRBV6-5,TRBJ2-7,.,.,CASSEGWREQYF,TGTGCCAGCAGTGAAGGATGGCGGGAGCAGTACTTC
TRBV7-2,TRBJ1-2,TRBD1,.,CASSDGQGNYGYTF,TGTGCCAGCAGCGACGGACAGGGCAACTATGGCTACACCTTC
TRBV19,TRBJ2-2,.,.,CASSKRRGGGPVTGELFF,TGTGCCAGTAGTAAGAGGCGGGGAGGAGGTCCGGTCACCGGGGAGCTGTTTTTT
TRBV7-2,TRBJ1-2,.,.,CASSSRQGDGYTF,TGTGCCAGCAGCTCGAGGCAGGGTGACGGCTACACCTTC
TRBV20-1,TRBJ1-1,.,.,CSATENTEAFF,TGCAGTGCGACAGAAAACACTGAAGCTTTCTTT
TRBV5-4,TRBJ2-5,TRBD2,once,CASSRSSGETQYF,TGTGCCAGCAGCCGCTCTAGCGGAGAGACCCAGTACTTC
TRBV21-1,TRBJ2-7,.,.,CASSKGTSGNEQYF,TGTGCCAGCAGCAAAGGGACTAGCGGCAACGAGCAGTACTTC
TRBV5-1,TRBJ2-1,TRBD2,.,CASSGGGAVGNEQFF,TGCGCCAGCAGTGGCGGGGGGGCCGTGGGGAATGAGCAGTTCTTC
TRBV5-1,TRBJ2-1,TRBD2,.,CASTSGGNEQFF,TGCGCCAGCACCTCCGGGGGGAATGAGCAGTTCTTC
TRBV6-6,TRBJ2-5,TRBD2,.,CASSRGGETQETQYF,TGTGCCAGCAGTCGCGGGGGGGAAACCCAAGAGACCCAGTACTTC
TRBV28,TRBJ1-2,TRBD1,.,CASRIGGQGPLGYTF,TGTGCCAGCAGGATAGGCGGACAGGGACCTCTTGGCTACACCTTC
TRBV5-4,TRBJ2-2,.,.,CASSPGNTGELFF,TGTGCCAGCAGCCCCGGGAACACCGGGGAGCTGTTTTTT
TRBV9,TRBJ2-5,TRBD2,.,CASGGSGRSVETQYF,TGTGCCAGCGGGGGGAGCGGGAGGTCGGTTGAGACCCAGTACTTC
TRBV2,TRBJ1-2,.,.,CASEFRPGDNYGYTF,TGTGCCAGCGAATTTCGGCCAGGCGATAACTATGGCTACACCTTC
TRBV9,TRBJ1-5,TRBD1,.,CASSVNGQGNQPQHF,TGTGCCAGTAGCGTTAATGGACAGGGCAATCAGCCCCAGCATTTT
TRBV18,TRBJ1-2,TRBD1,.,CASSRRDRGLGSYGYTF,TGTGCCAGCTCGCGACGGGACAGGGGGTTAGGTAGCTATGGCTACACCTTC
TRBV18,TRBJ2-3,.,.,CASSPQGMRDTQYF,TGTGCCAGCTCACCACAGGGGATGAGAGATACGCAGTATTTT